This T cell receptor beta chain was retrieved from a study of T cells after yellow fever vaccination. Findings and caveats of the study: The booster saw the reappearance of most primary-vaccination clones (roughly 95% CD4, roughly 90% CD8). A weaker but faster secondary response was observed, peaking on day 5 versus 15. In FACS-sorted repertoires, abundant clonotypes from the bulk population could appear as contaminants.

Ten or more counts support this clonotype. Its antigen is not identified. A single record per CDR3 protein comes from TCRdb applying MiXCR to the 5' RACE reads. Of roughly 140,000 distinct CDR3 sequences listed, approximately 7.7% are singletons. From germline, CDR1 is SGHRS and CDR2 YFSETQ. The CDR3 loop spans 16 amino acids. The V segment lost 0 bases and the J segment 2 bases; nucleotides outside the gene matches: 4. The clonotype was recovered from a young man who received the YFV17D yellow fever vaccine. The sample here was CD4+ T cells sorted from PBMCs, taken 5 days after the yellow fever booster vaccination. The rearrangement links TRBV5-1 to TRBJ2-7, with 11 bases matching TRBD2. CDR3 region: CASSLAGTSGAYEQYF. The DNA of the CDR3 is TGCGCCAGCAGCTTGGCCGGGACTAGCGGCGCCTACGAGCAGTACTTC.